This entry lists 29 T cell receptor beta chains sequenced from one sample in a study of shared clonotypes between healthy human individuals. Clones were read by immunoSEQ multiplex PCR, and TCRdb kept only the in-frame ones, dropping some. The table includes about 680,000 clones, around 78% detected once. Sample: memory CD4+ T cells sorted from blood. Subset indicated: CD45RA-negative fraction. All receptors derive from a woman aged 25 to 39 in good health.

The chain has TRBV28 and TRBJ1-5, with D uncertain. The CDR3 covers 13 residues. V was shortened by 7 bases and J by 0 bases, with 7 bases between the two germline ends. Germline CDR1 is MDHEN and CDR2 is SYDVKM. This CDR3 reads CASTDYSNQPQHF. DNA of the CDR3: TGTGCCAGCACGGACTATAGCAATCAGCCCCAGCATTTT.

This clone was observed once. The chain employs TRBV27 and TRBJ2-1; 15 nucleotides line up with TRBD2. The CDR3 runs to 17 residues. V shed 6 bases and J 7 bases; nucleotides not matched to a gene: 10. From germline, CDR1 is MNHEY and CDR2 SMNVEV (reference sequence). CDR3 coding DNA: TGTGCCAGCAGCCAATGGACTAGCGGGAGGGCTCGGAATGAGCAGTTCTTC. Translation: CASSQWTSGRARNEQFF.

The CDR3 sequence: CASSEVQGAEKLFF. CDR3 DNA sequence: TGTGCCAGCAGTGAAGTACAGGGCGCTGAAAAACTGTTTTTT. The rearrangement uses TRBV6-1 and TRBJ1-4, with D possibly being TRBD1 (6 bases). The CDR3 loop spans 14 amino acids. From germline, CDR1 is MNHNS and CDR2 SASEGT. The germline V and J ends were trimmed by 1 base and 7 bases, with 10 bases remaining between them.

J is TRBJ2-5 and V is TRBV5-1; weak D call: TRBD1 (5 bases). The CDR3 runs to 14 residues. The germline V gene has CDR1 SGHRS and CDR2 YFSETQ. Trimming left V 0 bases short and J 0 bases short, with 6 bases between. CDR3 protein: CASSLAGYQETQYF. The CDR3 DNA follows: TGCGCCAGCAGCTTGGCAGGGTACCAAGAGACCCAGTACTTC.

This clone was observed a handful of times. The V and J genes are TRBV11-2 and TRBJ2-6; the D is unclear. The CDR3 sequence is 16 residues long. Trimming shortened V by 6 bases and J by 0 bases, and 12 bases separated the two germline ends. Germline assignment: CDR1 SGHAT and CDR2 FQNNGV. The DNA of the CDR3 is TGTGCCAGCAGACCGACGGCGACCTCTGGGGCCAACGTCCTGACTTTC. As protein: CASRPTATSGANVLTF.

This sequence joins TRBV4-2 and TRBJ1-3, with TRBD1 matching over 8 bases. Trimming cost V 2 bases and J 7 bases; bases outside gene matches: 4. This CDR3 spans 14 amino acids. Germline V lookup: CDR1 LGHNA, CDR2 YNFKEQ. CDR3 loop: CASSQRTGLNTIYF. In DNA, the CDR3 is TGTGCCAGCAGCCAACGGACAGGGTTGAACACCATATATTTT.

This chain uses TRBV28 with TRBJ1-5; perhaps TRBD1 as D (6 bases). V shed 6 bases and J shed 0 bases, with 15 bases lying between them. Germline V gives CDR1 MDHEN, CDR2 SYDVKM. The CDR3 runs to 16 residues. The CDR3 bases are TGTGCCAGCAGAACCGAGGGGGGGTATAGCAATCAGCCCCAGCATTTT. As protein: CASRTEGGYSNQPQHF.

In this sample, this clone turned up once. V and J are TRBV29-1 and TRBJ2-7; TRBD2 matches at 7 bases. Germline CDR1 SQVTM, CDR2 ANQGSEA. The V segment lost 0 bases and the J segment 4 bases; nucleotides outside the gene matches: 6. The CDR3 contains 14 residues. Here the CDR3 DNA reads TGCAGCGTTGAAGAAGCGGGGTTTCGGTACGAGCAGTACTTC. Translation: CSVEEAGFRYEQYF.

This clone appeared a single time. The J gene is TRBJ2-7, the V gene TRBV25-1; no reliable D call. CDR3 size: 12 residues. Trimming pared 4 bases from V and 3 bases from J, leaving 7 bases between. Per the germline V gene, CDR1 is MGHDK and CDR2 is SYGVNS. The CDR3 DNA reads as TGTGCCAGCAGTGCAACTTTCTACGAGCAGTACTTC. This sequence encodes CASSATFYEQYF.

This chain connects TRBV27 to TRBJ2-7, with TRBD2 matching 11 bases. V lost 2 bases to trimming and J lost 9 bases; unmatched junction nucleotides: 9. There are 15 residues in the CDR3. Germline CDR1 MNHEY, CDR2 SMNVEV (reference sequence). In DNA, the CDR3 is TGTGCCAGCAGTTTAAAAGTACTAGCGGGAGCTGTGCAGTACTTC. Translation gives CASSLKVLAGAVQYF.

This clone has more than one count but fewer than ten. The chain has TRBV5-4 and TRBJ2-1; 10 positions match TRBD1. The germline V gene encodes CDR1 SGHNT and CDR2 YYREEE (reference sequence). V was pared by 3 bases and J by 6 bases, with 15 bases of the junction left unmatched. This CDR3 has 18 amino acids. As DNA, the CDR3 is TGTGCCAGCAGCTCTTCCGTCGGAGGGACAGGGGTTTCCAATGAGCAGTTCTTC. Residues: CASSSSVGGTGVSNEQFF.

The chain recombines TRBV29-1 with TRBJ1-1; 9 bases match TRBD1. The CDR3 length is 13 residues. The J segment lost 6 bases and the V segment lost 3 bases, leaving 5 bases of the junction unmatched. Germline V CDR1 and CDR2: SQVTM, ANQGSEA. CDR3 amino acids: CSVDGTGFPEAFF. The CDR3 bases are TGCAGCGTTGACGGGACAGGGTTTCCTGAAGCTTTCTTT.

The V call is TRBV5-4, the J call TRBJ2-3, with D uncertain. The germline CDR1 and CDR2 sequences are SGHNT and YYREEE (reference sequence). There are 13 residues in the CDR3. Trimming cost V 0 bases and J 8 bases, with 10 bases left between them. CDR3 sequence reads: CASSLDPTGTQYF. DNA for the CDR3: TGTGCCAGCAGCTTGGATCCGACGGGTACGCAGTATTTT.

This chain uses TRBV28 with TRBJ1-1; 10 bases line up with TRBD1. There are 15 residues in the CDR3. After removal of 6 bases from V and 1 base from J, the junction contained 5 bases not matched to a gene. Germline CDR1 reads MDHEN; CDR2 reads SYDVKM. The CDR3 coding sequence is TGTGCCAGCAGGGTTGGGACAGGGGAGAACACTGAAGCTTTCTTT. It translates to CASRVGTGENTEAFF.

The CDR3 loop reads CASRPTSEKLFF. The CDR3 nucleotides read TGTGCCAGCAGACCGACAAGCGAAAAACTGTTTTTT. The rearrangement uses TRBV28 and TRBJ1-4; D remains unclear. The germline V gene encodes CDR1 MDHEN and CDR2 SYDVKM. This CDR3 comprises 12 residues. Trimming cost V 6 bases and J 8 bases, with 10 bases left between them.

This clone was detected only a few times. The CDR3 DNA sequence: TGTGCCAGCAGCTTACCCCGGGGGACCTTAACCGGGGAGCTGTTTTTT. Translating gives CASSLPRGTLTGELFF. The genes are TRBV11-2 and TRBJ2-2; weak D call: TRBD2 (6 bases). The V end was cut by 2 bases, the J end by 5 bases, with 15 bases between. The CDR3 consists of 16 residues. CDR1 and CDR2 (germline): SGHAT, FQNNGV.

The V and J genes are TRBV2 and TRBJ2-2; 8 nucleotides match TRBD1. Germline CDR1 and CDR2: SNHLY and FYNNEI. The CDR3 extends over 16 amino acids. V was pared by 7 bases and J by 2 bases, with 9 bases of the junction left unmatched. This CDR3 is CASISDRESNTGELFF. The CDR3 DNA is TGTGCCAGCATTTCGGACAGGGAATCTAACACCGGGGAGCTGTTTTTT. Complete variable domain (other parts from reference TRBV2 and TRBJ2-2): EPEVTQTPSHQVTQMGQEVILRCVPISNHLYFYWYRQILGQKVEFLVSFYNNEISEKSEIFDDQFSVERPDGSNFTLKIRSTKLEDSAMYFCASISDRESNTGELFFGEGSRLTVL.

The chain recombines TRBV6-4 with TRBJ2-1; 8 bases agree with TRBD1. Germline values: CDR1 MRHNA, CDR2 SNTAGT. The junction had 14 bases not matched to a gene; V was cut back by 6 bases and J by 4 bases. The CDR3 extends over 17 amino acids. CDR3 sequence (DNA): TGTGCCAGCAGCGCTCGCCTGGGCAGGGGGCCTTACAATGAGCAGTTCTTC. This codes for CASSARLGRGPYNEQFF.

V gene TRBV7-3 combines with J gene TRBJ2-2; no clear D gene. Germline V lookup: CDR1 SGHTA, CDR2 FQGTGA. V was clipped by 2 bases and J by 7 bases, with 14 bases between them. The CDR3 has 15 residues. The CDR3 nucleotides read TGTGCCAGCAGCTTAGGCCTAGGGCTCGGCGGGGAGCTGTTTTTT. It encodes CASSLGLGLGGELFF.

The chain couples TRBV5-1 to TRBJ2-7; 8 nucleotides agree with TRBD1. The CDR3 loop spans 17 amino acids. Germline V lookup: CDR1 SGHRS, CDR2 YFSETQ. With 5 bases clipped from V and 2 bases from J, the junction kept 15 bases outside the gene matches. The CDR3 region has the DNA TGCGCCAGCAGTCACACTTTGGGCGACAGGGGAACCTACGAGCAGTACTTC. Its protein is CASSHTLGDRGTYEQYF.

The gene calls are TRBV4-1 and TRBJ1-5; TRBD1 agrees at 7 bases. The CDR3 runs 19 residues. The ends lost 0 bases at V and 2 bases at J; junction bases unmatched: 13. CDR1 is MGHRA, CDR2 YSYEKL, per germline. In DNA, the CDR3 is TGCGCCAGCAGCCAAGATCTAGATTCTCACAGGGGTGGCAATCAGCCCCAGCATTTT. Encoded protein: CASSQDLDSHRGGNQPQHF.

The rearrangement joins TRBV27 to TRBJ2-3, with TRBD2 matching 12 bases. V lost 5 bases to trimming and J lost 3 bases; unmatched junction nucleotides: 9. The CDR3 spans 17 residues. Germline V lookup: CDR1 MNHEY, CDR2 SMNVEV (reference sequence). CDR3 nucleotide sequence: TGTGCCAGCAGTCCCACCCCGACTAGCGGGAGAACAGATACGCAGTATTTT. As protein: CASSPTPTSGRTDTQYF.

The CDR3 nucleotides read TGTGCCACCAGAAGGACAGGGGGCAGGGAAAAACTGTTTTTT. It specifies CATRRTGGREKLFF. This chain connects TRBV2 to TRBJ1-4; 11 nucleotides align to TRBD1. The germline V gene encodes CDR1 SNHLY and CDR2 FYNNEI. The V gene end was trimmed by 10 bases and the J gene end by 8 bases; junction bases not matched to a gene: 9. The length of the CDR3 is 14 residues.

The V and J genes are TRBV10-3 and TRBJ1-1; a possible D gene is TRBD1 (5 bases). The CDR3 is 15 amino acids. Per germline, CDR1 ENHRY and CDR2 SYGVKD. The V gene lost 0 bases and the J gene lost 4 bases, with 12 bases spanning the gap. The CDR3 sequence is CAISESIGGGTEAFF. CDR3 DNA: TGTGCCATCAGTGAGTCGATCGGGGGGGGCACTGAAGCTTTCTTT.

This clone was observed at least ten times. V gene TRBV5-8 combines with J gene TRBJ1-5; D is ambiguous. The CDR3 totals 17 residues. Germline V gene data show CDR1 as SGHTS and CDR2 as YDEGEE. The V and J ends lost 2 bases and 0 bases respectively, with 15 bases between them. CDR3 DNA sequence: TGTGCCAGCAGCTTATTCGTGCAGGAGGGTAGCAATCAGCCCCAGCATTTT. Its translation is CASSLFVQEGSNQPQHF. Variable domain in full (rest from reference TRBV5-8 and TRBJ1-5): EAGVTQSPTHLIKTRGQQATLRCSPISGHTSVYWYQQALGLGLQFLLWYDEGEERNRGNFPPRFSGRQFPNYSSELNVNALELEDSALYLCASSLFVQEGSNQPQHFGDGTRLSIL.

The chain is built from TRBV28 and TRBJ1-4, with TRBD1 matching 9 bases. The J segment lost 5 bases and the V segment lost 1 base, leaving 5 bases of the junction unmatched. Germline V gene data show CDR1 as MDHEN and CDR2 as SYDVKM. CDR3 length: 16 residues. The DNA for the CDR3 is TGTGCCAGCAGTTTATCAGGGACAGGGTTAAATGAAAAACTGTTTTTT. It yields the protein CASSLSGTGLNEKLFF.

Remarks on this clone: The same CDR3 also results from other DNA sequences found in this sample. The rearrangement links TRBV2 to TRBJ2-7; no definite D call. Germline values: CDR1 SNHLY, CDR2 FYNNEI. This CDR3 is 11 amino acids long. Between the trimmed V and J ends, which lost 4 bases and 4 bases, there was a span of 5 bases. Written as DNA, the CDR3 is TGTGCCAGCAGTGGGAGTTACGAGCAGTACTTC. As protein: CASSGSYEQYF.

The chain joins TRBV6-5 to TRBJ1-1; D not resolved. Germline V gene lookup returns CDR1 MNHEY and CDR2 SVGAGI. The V gene lost 4 bases and the J gene lost 4 bases, with 10 bases spanning the gap. The CDR3 length is 13 residues. This CDR3 reads CASSWQYLTEAFF. DNA of the CDR3: TGTGCCAGCAGTTGGCAGTACCTCACTGAAGCTTTCTTT.

J is TRBJ1-4 and V is TRBV9; a possible D gene is TRBD1 (5 bases). Per germline, CDR1 SGDLS and CDR2 YYNGEE. Trimming shortened V by 0 bases and J by 7 bases, and 13 bases separated the two germline ends. The CDR3 has 15 residues. CDR3 nucleotides: TGTGCCAGCAGCGTAGCTGGCAGGGAGTTTGAAAAACTGTTTTTT. It yields the protein CASSVAGREFEKLFF.